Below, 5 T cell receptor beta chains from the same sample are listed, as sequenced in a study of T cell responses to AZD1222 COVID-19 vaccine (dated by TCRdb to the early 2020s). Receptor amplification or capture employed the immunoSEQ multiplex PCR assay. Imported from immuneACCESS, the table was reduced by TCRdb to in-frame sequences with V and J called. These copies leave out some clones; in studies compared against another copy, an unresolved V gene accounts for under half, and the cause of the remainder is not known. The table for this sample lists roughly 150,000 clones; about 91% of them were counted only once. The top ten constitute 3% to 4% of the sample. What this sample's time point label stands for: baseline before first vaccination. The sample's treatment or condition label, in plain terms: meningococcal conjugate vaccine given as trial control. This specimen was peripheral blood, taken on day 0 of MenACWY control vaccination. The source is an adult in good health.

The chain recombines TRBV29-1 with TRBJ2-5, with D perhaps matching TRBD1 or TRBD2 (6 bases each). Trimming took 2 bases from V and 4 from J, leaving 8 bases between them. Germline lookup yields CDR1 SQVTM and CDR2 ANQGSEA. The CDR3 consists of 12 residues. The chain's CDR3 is CSVESGAETQYF. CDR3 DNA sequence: TGCAGCGTTGAATCGGGGGCAGAGACCCAGTACTTC.

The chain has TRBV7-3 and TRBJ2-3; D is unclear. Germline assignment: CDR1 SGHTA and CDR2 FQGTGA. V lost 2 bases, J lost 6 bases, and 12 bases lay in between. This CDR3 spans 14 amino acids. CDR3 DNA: TGTGCCAGCAGCTTAGACCCGGGTGGGGATACGCAGTATTTT. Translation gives CASSLDPGGDTQYF.

CDR3 DNA sequence: TGTGCCACCAGCATCCGACTAGCGGGCACAGATACGCAGTATTTT. This codes for CATSIRLAGTDTQYF. The chain employs TRBV15 and TRBJ2-3, with 9 positions matching TRBD2. The ends lost 4 bases at V and 1 base at J; junction bases unmatched: 3. CDR3 length equals 15 residues. Germline CDR1 LNHNV, CDR2 YYDKDF (reference sequence).

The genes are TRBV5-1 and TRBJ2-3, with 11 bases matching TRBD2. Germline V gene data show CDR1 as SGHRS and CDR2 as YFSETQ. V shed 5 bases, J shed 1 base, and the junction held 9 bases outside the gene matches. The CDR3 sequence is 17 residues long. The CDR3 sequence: CASSLSLSGGGTDTQYF. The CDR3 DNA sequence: TGCGCCAGCAGTTTGTCCCTTAGCGGGGGGGGCACAGATACGCAGTATTTT.

The CDR3 DNA reads TGTGCCAGCAGTTTAGCAGCGGGGGTTGCCAAAAACATTCAGTACTTC. Translation: CASSLAAGVAKNIQYF. The rearrangement links TRBV27 to TRBJ2-4, with 8 bases matching TRBD2. V lost 2 bases to trimming and J lost 1 base; unmatched junction nucleotides: 4. The CDR3 covers 16 residues. Germline V gene sequence: CDR1 MNHEY, CDR2 SMNVEV (reference sequence).